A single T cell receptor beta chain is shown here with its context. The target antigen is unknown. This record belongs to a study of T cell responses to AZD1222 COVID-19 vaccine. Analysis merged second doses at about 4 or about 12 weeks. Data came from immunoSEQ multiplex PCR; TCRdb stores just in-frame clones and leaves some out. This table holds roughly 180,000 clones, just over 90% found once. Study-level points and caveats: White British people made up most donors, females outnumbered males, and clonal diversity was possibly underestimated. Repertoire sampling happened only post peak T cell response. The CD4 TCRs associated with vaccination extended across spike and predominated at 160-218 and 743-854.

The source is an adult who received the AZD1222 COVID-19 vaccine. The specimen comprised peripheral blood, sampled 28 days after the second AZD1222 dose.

The CDR3 spells CASSESTVTYEQYF. The CDR3 region has the DNA TGCGCCAGCAGTGAATCGACAGTTACCTACGAGCAGTACTTC. V usage is TRBV5-1 and J usage is TRBJ2-7; D is possibly TRBD1 (5 bases). This CDR3 is 14 amino acids long. Trimming left V 5 bases short and J 2 bases short, with 14 bases between. CDR1 and CDR2 from the germline V gene are SGHRS and YFSETQ.